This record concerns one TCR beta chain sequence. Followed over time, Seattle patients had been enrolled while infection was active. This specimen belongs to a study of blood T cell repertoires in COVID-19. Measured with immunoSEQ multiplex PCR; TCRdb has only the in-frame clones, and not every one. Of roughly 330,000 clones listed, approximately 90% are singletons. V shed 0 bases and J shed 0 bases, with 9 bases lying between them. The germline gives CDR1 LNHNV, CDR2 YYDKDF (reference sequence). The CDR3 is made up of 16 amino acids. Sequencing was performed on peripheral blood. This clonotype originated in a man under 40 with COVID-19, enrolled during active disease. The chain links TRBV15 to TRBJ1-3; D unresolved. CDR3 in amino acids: CATSRDEVLSGNTIYF. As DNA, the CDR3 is TGTGCCACCAGCAGAGATGAGGTTCTCTCTGGAAACACCATATATTTT.